The 25 T cell receptor beta chains given below trace back to one sample, sequenced in a study of OX40 agonist ivuxolimab in advanced cancers. Profiled with immunoSEQ multiplex PCR; TCRdb holds only in-frame clones, not every one. Of roughly 39,000 clones detected, roughly 90% appear once; the ten largest clones hold approximately 15%. Sequenced here: CD4+ or CD8+ T cells sorted from blood, sampled in a trial of the OX40 agonist ivuxolimab. The receptors originated from an adult with an advanced solid tumor such as melanoma, head and neck, liver or kidney cancer.

The V call is TRBV11-2, the J call TRBJ2-7; no firm D call. The CDR3 totals 11 residues. The germline gives CDR1 SGHAT, CDR2 FQNNGV. V was trimmed by 1 base and J by 5 bases, leaving 3 bases between them. Written as DNA, the CDR3 is TGTGCCAGCAGCTTAGGTCACGAGCAGTACTTC. This codes for CASSLGHEQYF.

This clone was recorded only once. This chain uses TRBV5-8 with TRBJ1-5; weak D call: TRBD1 (5 bases). CDR3 length: 14 residues. Germline values: CDR1 SGHTS, CDR2 YDEGEE. Trimming stripped 1 base from V and 6 bases from J, with 11 bases between. The CDR3 is CASSLRGGSQPQHF. CDR3 in DNA: TGTGCCAGCAGCTTGAGGGGAGGGAGTCAGCCCCAGCATTTT. Full variable domain (rest looked up from reference TRBV5-8 and TRBJ1-5): EAGVTQSPTHLIKTRGQQATLRCSPISGHTSVYWYQQALGLGLQFLLWYDEGEERNRGNFPPRFSGRQFPNYSSELNVNALELEDSALYLCASSLRGGSQPQHFGDGTRLSIL.

The chain has TRBV7-9 and TRBJ1-2; D is ambiguous. Trimming shortened V by 3 bases and J by 6 bases, and 8 bases separated the two germline ends. This CDR3 region has 12 residues. The germline CDR1 and CDR2 sequences are SEHNR and FQNEAQ (reference sequence). CDR3 sequence: CASSFGLHGYTF. In DNA form, the CDR3 reads TGTGCCAGCAGCTTCGGGTTACATGGCTACACCTTC.

The gene calls are TRBV7-3 and TRBJ1-1; D uncertain. The CDR3 totals 13 residues. Germline V CDR1 and CDR2: SGHTA, FQGTGA. V dropped 4 bases and J dropped 1 base, with 7 bases sitting between them. CDR3 loop: CASSSQRNTEAFF. In DNA, the CDR3 is TGTGCCAGCAGCTCCCAGCGGAACACTGAAGCTTTCTTT.

The gene calls are TRBV4-1 and TRBJ2-1, with D perhaps matching TRBD2 (6 bases). V dropped 5 bases and J dropped 10 bases, with 18 bases sitting between them. The CDR3 has 14 residues. The germline V gene encodes CDR1 MGHRA and CDR2 YSYEKL. This CDR3 is CASSGQEGWREQFF. The CDR3 region has the DNA TGCGCCAGCAGCGGGCAGGAGGGTTGGAGGGAGCAGTTCTTC.

This clone came up once. The V gene is TRBV28, the J gene TRBJ2-3; TRBD2 matches 11 bases. The germline CDR1 and CDR2 sequences are MDHEN and SYDVKM. This CDR3 comprises 15 residues. V lost 3 bases to trimming and J lost 6 bases; unmatched junction nucleotides: 5. CDR3 residues: CASSFLAGGADTQYF. The CDR3 DNA sequence: TGTGCCAGCAGTTTTCTAGCGGGAGGTGCCGATACGCAGTATTTT.

The J gene is TRBJ2-1, the V gene TRBV2; TRBD2 matches at 11 bases. Trimming at V came to 3 bases and at J to 4 bases, leaving 2 bases not matched to a gene. The CDR3 is 15 residues long. Per germline, CDR1 SNHLY and CDR2 FYNNEI. The CDR3, as DNA: TGTGCCAGCAGTGAGCGACTAGCGGGATACAATGAGCAGTTCTTC. It encodes CASSERLAGYNEQFF.

The chain is built from TRBV25-1 and TRBJ1-5; TRBD1 is a possible D gene (5 bases). This CDR3 is 16 amino acids long. V lost 4 bases and J lost 0, with 13 bases in between. The germline V gene encodes CDR1 MGHDK and CDR2 SYGVNS. Here the CDR3 DNA reads TGTGCCAGCAGTGGTTGGGGCCAGGGTAGCAATCAGCCCCAGCATTTT. Amino acids: CASSGWGQGSNQPQHF.

CDR3 coding DNA: TGTGCCAGTAGTCAGCCAGTCCAGGGCTATCGGAGCAATCAGCCCCAGCATTTT. This codes for CASSQPVQGYRSNQPQHF. The chain carries TRBV19 and TRBJ1-5; D perhaps matches TRBD1 (5 bases). This CDR3 comprises 18 residues. Germline CDR1 LNHDA, CDR2 SQIVND (reference sequence). V lost 5 bases to trimming and J lost 1 base, with 21 bases between them.

The chain joins TRBV13 to TRBJ2-7, with D tentatively TRBD1 or TRBD2 (5 bases each). This CDR3 is 10 amino acids long. The ends were cut back, 11 bases at V and 6 bases at J, with 11 bases in the middle. Germline-derived CDR1 and CDR2 are PRHDT and FYEKMQ (reference sequence). The CDR3 nucleotides are TGTGCCTCGGTAGGGACCGAGCAGTACTTC. Its translation is CASVGTEQYF.

J is TRBJ2-4 and V is TRBV6-1, with 7 bases matching TRBD1. This CDR3 is built from 14 residues. Germline trimming cut 6 bases from V and 7 bases from J; bases unmatched to any gene: 9. Germline V gene data show CDR1 as MNHNS and CDR2 as SASEGT. The CDR3 DNA reads TGTGCCAGCAGCGGGGACAGACGGGTCAACATTCAGTACTTC. Its translation: CASSGDRRVNIQYF.

Written as DNA, the CDR3 is TGTGCCAGCAGTGACTCGGGGAGGTCGAGCACAGATACGCAGTATTTT. Protein product: CASSDSGRSSTDTQYF. The rearrangement links TRBV6-4 to TRBJ2-3, with D possibly TRBD2 on 6 matching bases. Germline V lookup: CDR1 MRHNA, CDR2 SNTAGT. The length of the CDR3 is 16 residues. V gave up 0 bases and J gave up 0 bases, with 10 bases separating them.

J is TRBJ2-1 and V is TRBV5-1, with 8 nucleotides matching TRBD2. The CDR3 contains 17 residues. Trimming removed 4 bases from V and 7 bases from J; junction bases left unmatched: 16. Germline V CDR1 and CDR2: SGHRS, YFSETQ. The DNA for the CDR3 is TGCGCCAGCAGCCCGAGGGGTGCGGGAGGAAAAGAGAATGAGCAGTTCTTC. It translates to CASSPRGAGGKENEQFF. The full variable domain, completed using reference TRBV5-1 and TRBJ2-1, is KAGVTQTPRYLIKTRGQQVTLSCSPISGHRSVSWYQQTPGQGLQFLFEYFSETQRNKGNFPGRFSGRQFSNSRSEMNVSTLELGDSALYLCASSPRGAGGKENEQFFGPGTRLTVL.

This clone appeared a few times. The chain couples TRBV7-9 to TRBJ2-3; 7 positions match TRBD2. Germline values: CDR1 SEHNR, CDR2 FQNEAQ (reference sequence). V lost 5 bases, J lost 7 bases, and 9 bases stayed unmatched. The CDR3 extends over 14 amino acids. CDR3 in amino acids: CASSLRGRGNTQYF. Here the CDR3 DNA reads TGTGCCAGCAGCCTCCGTGGGAGGGGAAATACGCAGTATTTT.

The genes are TRBV30 and TRBJ2-4; D gene ambiguous. Germline V gene sequence: CDR1 GTSNPN, CDR2 SVGIG (reference sequence). With 0 bases removed from V and 6 bases from J, the gap between germline ends came to 6 bases. This CDR3 is 12 amino acids long. The chain's CDR3 is CAWSVLGNIQYF. In DNA form, the CDR3 reads TGTGCCTGGAGTGTACTCGGAAACATTCAGTACTTC.

This chain joins TRBV6-6 and TRBJ2-2; D is undetermined. The V gene lost 6 bases and the J gene lost 1 base, with 3 bases spanning the gap. The CDR3 spans 12 residues. Germline loops: CDR1 MNHNY, CDR2 SVGAGI (reference sequence). This CDR3 is CASSLNTGELFF. The CDR3 nucleotides read TGTGCCAGCAGCCTGAACACCGGGGAGCTGTTTTTT.

The chain links TRBV29-1 to TRBJ2-2; 7 bases are a match to TRBD1. The CDR3 spans 16 residues. Germline V gene sequence: CDR1 SQVTM, CDR2 ANQGSEA. The trim removed 4 bases at V and 1 base at J, leaving 9 bases unmatched. CDR3 in DNA: TGCAGCGTTGGGCCACCGGGACAGAGGAACACCGGGGAGCTGTTTTTT. Translating gives CSVGPPGQRNTGELFF.

The chain has TRBV12-5 and TRBJ1-1; no reliable D call. CDR1 LGHNT and CDR2 FRNRAP come from the germline V gene. V was cut by 6 bases and J by 7 bases, with 12 bases left in between. There are 12 residues in the CDR3. The CDR3 sequence: CASGQPFGEAFF. CDR3 sequence (DNA): TGTGCTAGTGGCCAACCTTTTGGTGAAGCTTTCTTT.

The rearrangement links TRBV19 to TRBJ1-2, with TRBD1 as a possible D gene (5 bases). CDR1 is LNHDA, CDR2 SQIVND, per germline (reference sequence). V was pared by 6 bases and J by 2 bases, with 13 bases between. The CDR3 sequence is 14 residues long. Written as DNA, the CDR3 is TGTGCCAGTAGCATTAAGGGGTCGAACTATGGCTACACCTTC. Its translation is CASSIKGSNYGYTF.

This clone was observed a single time. The rearrangement uses TRBV14 and TRBJ2-7, with TRBD2 matching over 7 bases. This CDR3 is built from 17 residues. The V gene's germline CDR1 is SGHDN and CDR2 FVKESK. The ends lost 5 bases at V and 5 bases at J; junction bases unmatched: 18. DNA of the CDR3: TGTGCCAGCAGCTCGAGATTCTATGGGGCGGGAGTCAACGAGCAGTACTTC. Encoded protein: CASSSRFYGAGVNEQYF. Full variable domain (remainder filled in from reference TRBV14 and TRBJ2-7): EAGVTQFPSHSVIEKGQTVTLRCDPISGHDNLYWYRRVMGKEIKFLLHFVKESKQDESGMPNNRFLAERTGGTYSTLKVQPAELEDSGVYFCASSSRFYGAGVNEQYFGPGTRLTVT.

CDR3: CASSLNPGDHNEQFF. As DNA, the CDR3 is TGTGCCAGCAGCTTAAACCCAGGGGATCACAATGAGCAGTTCTTC. The chain couples TRBV7-8 to TRBJ2-1; D might be TRBD1 (6 bases). The CDR3 extends over 15 amino acids. V was shortened by 2 bases and J by 5 bases, with 13 bases between the two germline ends. Germline values: CDR1 SGHVS, CDR2 FQNEAQ.

Only one count was recorded for this clone. V and J are TRBV18 and TRBJ2-7; TRBD2 agrees at 11 bases. The germline V gene encodes CDR1 KGHSH and CDR2 LQKENI. V shed 2 bases and J 2 bases; nucleotides not matched to a gene: 2. The CDR3 runs 15 residues. DNA of the CDR3: TGTGCCAGCTCACCAACTAGCGGGAGCCCCTACGAGCAGTACTTC. It translates to CASSPTSGSPYEQYF.

The gene calls are TRBV18 and TRBJ2-1, with D perhaps TRBD2 (6 bases). The V gene's germline CDR1 is KGHSH and CDR2 LQKENI. Trimming removed 3 bases from V and 2 bases from J, with 14 bases in between. This CDR3 has 16 amino acids. CDR3 protein: CASSPAEGPAYNEQFF. The CDR3 DNA is TGTGCCAGCTCACCGGCGGAGGGCCCAGCCTACAATGAGCAGTTCTTC.

This chain uses TRBV7-9 with TRBJ2-7; D remains unclear. The V end was cut by 1 base, the J end by 0 bases, with 1 base between. This CDR3 region has 12 residues. The germline V gene has CDR1 SEHNR and CDR2 FQNEAQ (reference sequence). The DNA for the CDR3 is TGTGCCAGCAGCTTAGTCTCCTACGAGCAGTACTTC. Encoded protein: CASSLVSYEQYF.

The chain carries TRBV27 and TRBJ2-7; 8 bases map to TRBD1. Germline CDR1 is MNHEY and CDR2 is SMNVEV (reference sequence). The ends lost 3 bases at V and 0 bases at J; junction bases unmatched: 10. The CDR3 spans 17 residues. As DNA, the CDR3 is TGTGCCAGCAGTTTCGGACAGGGACCGCAAAGCTCCTACGAGCAGTACTTC. Translated, it gives CASSFGQGPQSSYEQYF.